The rows below give T cell receptor beta chains drawn from one sample of a study of cytomegalovirus exposure and HLA in healthy donors. The data were produced by immunoSEQ multiplex PCR, yet TCRdb's version contains in-frame clones alone and is incomplete. The sample holds 100,000 to 150,000 clones, around 75% seen once. The sequencing sample was made of PBMCs. The source is a woman aged 45-59 years in good health and CMV-seronegative. Both conserved end residues are part of each CDR3. The D gene is left open where the match is weak. Only part of the rows carry a size: once, few, many, or a class if the clone is expanded.

size	J	V	D	CDR3	DNA
NA	TRBJ2-3	TRBV7-3	NA	CASSLMTSTDTQYF	TGTGCCAGCAGCTTAATGACTAGCACAGATACGCAGTATTTT
few	TRBJ1-6	TRBV7-2	NA	CASSFDRLGDSPLHF	TGTGCCAGCAGCTTCGACAGGCTGGGCGATTCACCCCTCCACTTT
NA	TRBJ2-7	TRBV7-9	TRBD2	CASSFMGGSLRHEQYF	TGTGCCAGCAGCTTTATGGGGGGGAGCCTACGCCACGAGCAGTACTTC
NA	TRBJ2-7	TRBV5-6	NA	CASSLSGNPYEQYF	TGTGCCAGCAGCTTGTCGGGTAACCCCTACGAGCAGTACTTC
NA	TRBJ2-3	TRBV4-3	NA	CASSQERVPTDTQYF	TGCGCCAGCAGCCAAGAGAGGGTACCCACAGATACGCAGTATTTT
NA	TRBJ2-3	TRBV10-3	TRBD1	CAISETAGTGNTDTQYF	TGTGCCATCAGTGAGACTGCCGGGACAGGGAACACAGATACGCAGTATTTT
NA	TRBJ2-1	TRBV19	TRBD1	CASSFSGQGAGNEQFF	TGTGCCAGTAGTTTCTCGGGACAGGGGGCGGGCAATGAGCAGTTCTTC
NA	TRBJ1-6	TRBV9	NA	CASSVDGGPYNSPLHF	TGTGCCAGCAGCGTAGACGGAGGCCCCTATAATTCACCCCTCCACTTT
NA	TRBJ1-5	TRBV11-2	NA	CASSLGGGVYSNQPQHF	TGTGCCAGCAGCTTAGGGGGAGGGGTATATAGCAATCAGCCCCAGCATTTT
NA	TRBJ1-2	TRBV30	NA	CAWAGRGEGLYGYTF	TGTGCCTGGGCTGGCCGCGGGGAGGGGCTCTATGGCTACACCTTC
NA	TRBJ2-3	TRBV28	TRBD2	CASSFFLAGASTDTQYF	TGTGCCAGCAGTTTTTTTCTAGCGGGTGCTAGCACAGATACGCAGTATTTT
NA	TRBJ1-4	TRBV28	NA	CASNLGATSNEKLFF	TGTGCCAGCAATTTGGGGGCGACAAGTAATGAAAAACTGTTTTTT
NA	TRBJ2-7	TRBV29-1	TRBD2	CSVTSGSYEQYF	TGCAGCGTGACTAGCGGGAGCTACGAGCAGTACTTC
NA	TRBJ2-3	TRBV27	TRBD1	CASSSRQGRTDTQYF	TGTGCCAGCAGTTCGAGACAGGGACGCACAGATACGCAGTATTTT
NA	TRBJ2-1	TRBV7-9	NA	CASSLGGLANEQFF	TGTGCCAGCAGCTTAGGAGGGTTGGCAAATGAGCAGTTCTTC
NA	TRBJ2-7	TRBV9	TRBD2	CASSVEAGGPYEQYF	TGTGCCAGCAGCGTAGAAGCGGGAGGGCCCTACGAGCAGTACTTC
NA	TRBJ2-7	TRBV29-1	TRBD1	CSARTGGAYEQYF	TGCAGCGCTCGGACAGGGGGCGCCTACGAGCAGTACTTC
few	TRBJ1-3	TRBV11-2	NA	CASSLGRGHSGNTIYF	TGTGCCAGCAGCTTAGGGCGCGGTCACTCTGGAAACACCATATATTTT
NA	TRBJ2-7	TRBV10-2	NA	CASSDMGDEQYF	TGCGCCAGCAGTGACATGGGCGACGAGCAGTACTTC
NA	TRBJ2-7	TRBV2	TRBD2	CASSELGLANHEQYF	TGTGCCAGCAGTGAACTGGGACTAGCTAACCACGAGCAGTACTTC